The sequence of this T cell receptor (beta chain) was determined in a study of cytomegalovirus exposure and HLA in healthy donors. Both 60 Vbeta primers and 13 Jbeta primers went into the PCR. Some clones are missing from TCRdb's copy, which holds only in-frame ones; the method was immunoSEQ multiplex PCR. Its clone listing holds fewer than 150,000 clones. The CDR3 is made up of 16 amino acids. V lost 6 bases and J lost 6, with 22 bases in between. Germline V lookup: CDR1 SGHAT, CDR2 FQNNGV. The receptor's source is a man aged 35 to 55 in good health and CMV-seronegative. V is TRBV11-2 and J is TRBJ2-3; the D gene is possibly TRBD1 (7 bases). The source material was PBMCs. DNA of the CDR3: TGTGCCAGCAGATCCCTTCCAGGGGGACTGGGGGATACGCAGTATTTT. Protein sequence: CASRSLPGGLGDTQYF.